The 12 T cell receptor beta chains presented below share a single source sample, sequenced in a study of a mutant IDH1 vaccine in newly diagnosed glioma. Here immunoSEQ multiplex PCR was the method, and the copy in TCRdb shows in-frame clones only, minus some. The data show about 63,000 clones, with over 70% seen just once and approximately 4.3% held by the top ten. Documented time point: baseline, week 1 (first vaccination visit). The treatment: pre-vaccination baseline after standard-of-care therapy. This material consisted of peripheral blood mononuclear cells (PBMCs), taken from a glioma patient treated with radiotherapy, temozolomide or both. These TCRs come from a woman aged 18-29 years with glioma. Some clones in this sample may be carry-over from other donors' samples.

The chain links TRBV13 to TRBJ2-5; 9 bases are shared with TRBD1. This CDR3 is built from 14 residues. The germline V gene encodes CDR1 PRHDT and CDR2 FYEKMQ (reference sequence). V shed 3 bases, J shed 5 bases, and the junction held 4 bases outside the gene matches. CDR3 sequence reads: CASSLGQGEETQYF. The CDR3 DNA reads TGTGCCAGCAGCTTGGGACAGGGTGAGGAGACCCAGTACTTC.

J is TRBJ1-1 and V is TRBV15, with a weak D call TRBD1 (5 bases). Trimming pared 8 bases from V and 5 bases from J, leaving 18 bases between. The CDR3 covers 14 residues. Germline V gives CDR1 LNHNV, CDR2 YYDKDF (reference sequence). The CDR3 spells CATGRRDRGTEAFF. CDR3 DNA sequence: TGTGCCACCGGGAGGCGGGACCGGGGGACTGAAGCTTTCTTT.

This chain connects TRBV6-5 to TRBJ1-1, with a tentative D call TRBD1 (5 bases). The CDR3 is 12 amino acids. The V and J ends lost 6 bases and 10 bases respectively, with 15 bases between them. Per germline, CDR1 MNHEY and CDR2 SVGAGI. CDR3 coding DNA: TGTGCCAGCAGCCCTCCCGGGACGAGAGCTTTCTTT. It is translated as CASSPPGTRAFF.

This clone came up a few times. The rearrangement uses TRBV27 and TRBJ1-1; D remains unclear. Trimming took off 3 bases at V and 1 base at J, with 6 bases between the two ends. CDR1 is MNHEY, CDR2 SMNVEV, per germline (reference sequence). The CDR3 consists of 13 residues. CDR3 nucleotides: TGTGCCAGCAGTTTGTACGGGAACACTGAAGCTTTCTTT. Encoded protein: CASSLYGNTEAFF.

The chain links TRBV5-6 to TRBJ2-2; D is ambiguous. The ends were cut back, 0 bases at V and 8 bases at J, with 2 bases in the middle. Looked up from germline, CDR1 is SGHDT and CDR2 is YYEEEE. The CDR3 totals 11 residues. Here the CDR3 reads CASSLEGELFF. The DNA of the CDR3 is TGTGCCAGCAGCTTGGAGGGGGAGCTGTTTTTT.

The J gene is TRBJ2-7, the V gene TRBV19; the D call may be TRBD1 or TRBD2 (5 bases each). Trimming took 3 bases from V and 2 from J, leaving 17 bases between them. Germline V CDR1 and CDR2: LNHDA, SQIVND (reference sequence). CDR3 size: 16 residues. As DNA, the CDR3 is TGTGCCAGTAGTATCAGGAGAGGGGCAGCAGCCTACGAGCAGTACTTC. This sequence encodes CASSIRRGAAAYEQYF.

The J gene is TRBJ2-2, the V gene TRBV25-1; D ambiguous. Between the trimmed V and J ends, which lost 4 bases and 6 bases, there was a span of 12 bases. The CDR3 contains 14 residues. In germline, CDR1 is MGHDK, CDR2 SYGVNS. The CDR3: CASSGQGYAGELFF. Here the CDR3 DNA reads TGTGCCAGCAGTGGCCAAGGGTATGCCGGGGAGCTGTTTTTT.

V gene TRBV30 combines with J gene TRBJ1-2, with D possibly TRBD1 on 6 matching bases. V dropped 2 bases and J dropped 10 bases, with 14 bases sitting between them. Germline loops: CDR1 GTSNPN, CDR2 SVGIG (reference sequence). This CDR3 region has 12 residues. DNA of the CDR3: TGTGCCTGGAGTTTGGGGGCCATAGCCTACACCTTC. This sequence encodes CAWSLGAIAYTF.

V and J are TRBV6-6 and TRBJ2-1, with D perhaps given as TRBD1 or TRBD2 (5 bases each). The CDR3 totals 15 residues. Per the germline V gene, CDR1 is MNHNY and CDR2 is SVGAGI (reference sequence). Trimming left V 2 bases short and J 4 bases short, with 12 bases between. The CDR3 protein is CASSYVGVPYNEQFF. CDR3 DNA sequence: TGTGCCAGCAGTTACGTGGGGGTGCCATACAATGAGCAGTTCTTC.

This sequence joins TRBV4-2 and TRBJ1-5; 8 nucleotides agree with TRBD1. Losses at the gene ends were 0 bases for V and 3 bases for J; bases not matched to a gene: 10. Per germline, CDR1 LGHNA and CDR2 YNFKEQ. The CDR3 is 18 amino acids. CDR3 DNA sequence: TGTGCCAGCAGCCAAGATATCAGGGGGCAGTTCCCCAATCAGCCCCAGCATTTT. Its protein is CASSQDIRGQFPNQPQHF.

This chain joins TRBV4-1 and TRBJ1-4; no reliable D call. The CDR3 is 16 residues long. The ends were cut back, 0 bases at V and 4 bases at J, with 12 bases in the middle. From germline, CDR1 is MGHRA and CDR2 YSYEKL. The CDR3 here is CASSQELGRYNEKLFF. The DNA of the CDR3 is TGCGCCAGCAGCCAAGAACTAGGGAGGTATAATGAAAAACTGTTTTTT.

The chain carries TRBV6-5 and TRBJ2-7; D is unresolved. CDR1 is MNHEY, CDR2 SVGAGI, per germline. The CDR3 sequence is 11 residues long. V lost 10 bases, J lost 3 bases, and 10 bases lay in between. Here the CDR3 DNA reads TGTGCCACCCGCTGGGGCTACGAGCAGTACTTC. The encoded protein is CATRWGYEQYF.